Listed below are T cell receptor beta chains from one sample, sequenced in a study of cytomegalovirus exposure and HLA in healthy donors. The method was immunoSEQ multiplex PCR; TCRdb's version includes in-frame clones alone and lacks a portion of them. Here the sample spans about 200,000 clones, 70% to 85% being singletons. Material for sequencing was PBMCs. These receptors came from a boy between 2 and 10 years old in good health and CMV-seronegative. Both conserved end residues are part of each CDR3. The D gene is left open where the match is weak. Expanded clones get a size class; other rows say once, few or many, or leave the size out.

J gene: TRBJ2-5; V gene: TRBV11-1; D gene: TRBD2; CDR3 length: 16; clone size: NA; CDR3 DNA: TGTGCCAGCAGCCTGGGGACTAGGCCTATCCAAGAGACCCAGTACTTC; CDR3 protein: CASSLGTRPIQETQYF
J gene: TRBJ2-5; V gene: TRBV9; D gene: NA; CDR3 length: 15; clone size: NA; CDR3 DNA: TGTGCCAGCAGCGGTAGCCTCATGGAGGGAGAGACCCAGTACTTC; CDR3 protein: CASSGSLMEGETQYF
J gene: TRBJ2-5; V gene: TRBV11-2; D gene: TRBD1; CDR3 length: 15; clone size: NA; CDR3 DNA: TGTGCCATTTCGCGACAGGGGGTTCCAAAAGAGACCCAGTACTTC; CDR3 protein: CAISRQGVPKETQYF
J gene: TRBJ1-4; V gene: TRBV4-3; D gene: TRBD1; CDR3 length: 16; clone size: NA; CDR3 DNA: TGCGCCAGCAGCCCGGGGACAGCTTCAACTAATGAAAAACTGTTTTTT; CDR3 protein: CASSPGTASTNEKLFF
J gene: TRBJ1-2; V gene: TRBV29-1; D gene: NA; CDR3 length: 13; clone size: NA; CDR3 DNA: TGCAGCGTTGCGGAGGGCGCAAACTATGGCTACACCTTC; CDR3 protein: CSVAEGANYGYTF
J gene: TRBJ2-1; V gene: TRBV11-2; D gene: TRBD2; CDR3 length: 15; clone size: NA; CDR3 DNA: TGTGCCAGCAGCCTAGCGGGGGGGGGATACAATGAGCAGTTCTTC; CDR3 protein: CASSLAGGGYNEQFF
J gene: TRBJ2-1; V gene: TRBV7-2; D gene: NA; CDR3 length: 14; clone size: NA; CDR3 DNA: TGTGCCAGCAGCTTAGCGGGGGCGCTCAATGAGCAGTTCTTC; CDR3 protein: CASSLAGALNEQFF
J gene: TRBJ2-1; V gene: TRBV2; D gene: NA; CDR3 length: 16; clone size: few; CDR3 DNA: TGTGCCAGCAGTTATATACCGGGACTTGCTAGCGATGAGCAGTTCTTC; CDR3 protein: CASSYIPGLASDEQFF
J gene: TRBJ1-3; V gene: TRBV6-6; D gene: TRBD1; CDR3 length: 14; clone size: NA; CDR3 DNA: TGTGCCAGCAGTCAAACAGGGGCTGGAAACACCATATATTTT; CDR3 protein: CASSQTGAGNTIYF
J gene: TRBJ2-2; V gene: TRBV4-3; D gene: NA; CDR3 length: 14; clone size: NA; CDR3 DNA: TGCGCCAGCGCCGGGACACCGAACACCGGGGAGCTGTTTTTT; CDR3 protein: CASAGTPNTGELFF
J gene: TRBJ1-1; V gene: TRBV6-1; D gene: TRBD1; CDR3 length: 14; clone size: few; CDR3 DNA: TGTGCCAGCAGTGTCACAGGGGGGCGGGCTGAAGCTTTCTTT; CDR3 protein: CASSVTGGRAEAFF
J gene: TRBJ2-1; V gene: TRBV27; D gene: TRBD2; CDR3 length: 15; clone size: NA; CDR3 DNA: TGTGCCAGCAGTTTAGCGGGGGGCCCCCGCAATGAGCAGTTCTTC; CDR3 protein: CASSLAGGPRNEQFF
J gene: TRBJ1-2; V gene: TRBV2; D gene: NA; CDR3 length: 12; clone size: NA; CDR3 DNA: TGTGCCAGCAGCAACACAGTGTATGGCTACACCTTC; CDR3 protein: CASSNTVYGYTF
J gene: TRBJ2-7; V gene: TRBV2; D gene: NA; CDR3 length: 16; clone size: NA; CDR3 DNA: TGTGCCAGCAGTGAGAGGAGAGGAGTTCCCTCCTACGAGCAGTACTTC; CDR3 protein: CASSERRGVPSYEQYF
J gene: TRBJ1-2; V gene: TRBV6-4; D gene: NA; CDR3 length: 12; clone size: few; CDR3 DNA: TGTGCCAGCAGTGACTTGGGAGGGGGTTACACCTTC; CDR3 protein: CASSDLGGGYTF
J gene: TRBJ2-5; V gene: TRBV18; D gene: NA; CDR3 length: 14; clone size: NA; CDR3 DNA: TGTGCCAGCTCACCATCTGTATCCCAAGAGACCCAGTACTTC; CDR3 protein: CASSPSVSQETQYF
J gene: TRBJ2-3; V gene: TRBV4-3; D gene: TRBD2; CDR3 length: 15; clone size: NA; CDR3 DNA: TGCGCCAGCAGCCAAGATCGTGGGGGGGCAGATACGCAGTATTTT; CDR3 protein: CASSQDRGGADTQYF
J gene: TRBJ2-5; V gene: TRBV30; D gene: TRBD1; CDR3 length: 13; clone size: NA; CDR3 DNA: TGTGCCTGGAGTCTTAACAGGGGGAAGACCCAGTACTTC; CDR3 protein: CAWSLNRGKTQYF
J gene: TRBJ1-1; V gene: TRBV7-6; D gene: TRBD1; CDR3 length: 13; clone size: NA; CDR3 DNA: TGTGCCAGCAGTACAGGGGTCGCAACTGAAGCTTTCTTT; CDR3 protein: CASSTGVATEAFF
J gene: TRBJ1-5; V gene: TRBV19; D gene: NA; CDR3 length: 15; clone size: few; CDR3 DNA: TGTGCCAGTAGTTACTGGGGAGATGGGTATCAGCCCCAGCATTTT; CDR3 protein: CASSYWGDGYQPQHF
J gene: TRBJ1-5; V gene: TRBV6-5; D gene: NA; CDR3 length: 16; clone size: NA; CDR3 DNA: TGTGCCAGCAGTTACCCGCGGGGGGACGGCAATCAGCCCCAGCATTTT; CDR3 protein: CASSYPRGDGNQPQHF
J gene: TRBJ1-4; V gene: TRBV6-1; D gene: NA; CDR3 length: 13; clone size: NA; CDR3 DNA: TGTGCCAGCAGTGATAGACGGGAGACCACACTGTTTTTT; CDR3 protein: CASSDRRETTLFF
J gene: TRBJ2-1; V gene: TRBV10-2; D gene: TRBD2; CDR3 length: 14; clone size: few; CDR3 DNA: TGCGCCAGCCTAAGACTAGCGGGTCTGGATGAGCAGTTCTTC; CDR3 protein: CASLRLAGLDEQFF
J gene: TRBJ2-5; V gene: TRBV11-1; D gene: TRBD2; CDR3 length: 15; clone size: NA; CDR3 DNA: TGTGCCAGCAGCGTGCACGGGACTAGCGCCGAGACCCAGTACTTC; CDR3 protein: CASSVHGTSAETQYF
J gene: TRBJ1-6; V gene: TRBV6-5; D gene: NA; CDR3 length: 14; clone size: NA; CDR3 DNA: TGTGCCAGCAGTTTGCGGGGGGGAGCTTCACCCCTCCACTTT; CDR3 protein: CASSLRGGASPLHF
J gene: TRBJ2-3; V gene: TRBV18; D gene: TRBD1; CDR3 length: 17; clone size: NA; CDR3 DNA: TGTGCCAGCTCACCTCGGGGACAGGGGGTGAGCACAGATACGCAGTATTTT; CDR3 protein: CASSPRGQGVSTDTQYF
J gene: TRBJ2-1; V gene: TRBV27; D gene: TRBD2; CDR3 length: 15; clone size: few; CDR3 DNA: TGTGCCAGCGGCCCGCTAGCGGGGACCTACAATGAGCAGTTCTTC; CDR3 protein: CASGPLAGTYNEQFF
J gene: TRBJ2-2; V gene: TRBV4-1; D gene: TRBD1; CDR3 length: 17; clone size: few; CDR3 DNA: TGCGCCAGCAGCCGCCAACCAGGGGGAGTGATCACCGGGGAGCTGTTTTTT; CDR3 protein: CASSRQPGGVITGELFF
J gene: TRBJ1-1; V gene: TRBV18; D gene: NA; CDR3 length: 13; clone size: NA; CDR3 DNA: TGTGCCAGCTCCCGCGACCGGGAAACTGAAGCTTTCTTT; CDR3 protein: CASSRDRETEAFF
J gene: TRBJ2-5; V gene: TRBV4-3; D gene: NA; CDR3 length: 15; clone size: NA; CDR3 DNA: TGCGCCAGCAGCCAAGAGGCCGGGGATCAAGAGACCCAGTACTTC; CDR3 protein: CASSQEAGDQETQYF
J gene: TRBJ1-1; V gene: TRBV5-1; D gene: NA; CDR3 length: 14; clone size: NA; CDR3 DNA: TGCGCCAGCAGCTTGAATGAGATTGTCACTGAAGCTTTCTTT; CDR3 protein: CASSLNEIVTEAFF
J gene: TRBJ2-1; V gene: TRBV6-1; D gene: TRBD1; CDR3 length: 15; clone size: NA; CDR3 DNA: TGTGCCAGCAGCCCCGGGACAGGAAAAGATGTTGAGCAGTTCTTC; CDR3 protein: CASSPGTGKDVEQFF
J gene: TRBJ2-7; V gene: TRBV7-9; D gene: TRBD2; CDR3 length: 17; clone size: NA; CDR3 DNA: TGTGCCAGCAGCTTTATATTAGCGGGGGGACCCGTCTACGAGCAGTACTTC; CDR3 protein: CASSFILAGGPVYEQYF
J gene: TRBJ1-1; V gene: TRBV28; D gene: NA; CDR3 length: 11; clone size: NA; CDR3 DNA: TGTGCCAGCAGCATGGCCACTGAAGCTTTCTTT; CDR3 protein: CASSMATEAFF
J gene: TRBJ2-1; V gene: TRBV25-1; D gene: NA; CDR3 length: 17; clone size: NA; CDR3 DNA: TGTGCCAGCAGTGAATTGAAGACAGTGTCCTCCTACAATGAGCAGTTCTTC; CDR3 protein: CASSELKTVSSYNEQFF
J gene: TRBJ2-7; V gene: TRBV27; D gene: TRBD1; CDR3 length: 15; clone size: NA; CDR3 DNA: TGTGCCAGCAGTGTCCGACAGGGCAGCACCTACGAGCAGTACTTC; CDR3 protein: CASSVRQGSTYEQYF
J gene: TRBJ2-1; V gene: TRBV11-2; D gene: TRBD2; CDR3 length: 14; clone size: NA; CDR3 DNA: TGTGCCAGCAGCTTCAGGCTAGCGGACAATGAGCAGTTCTTC; CDR3 protein: CASSFRLADNEQFF
J gene: TRBJ2-5; V gene: TRBV12-5; D gene: NA; CDR3 length: 20; clone size: NA; CDR3 DNA: TGTGCTAGTGGTTTGGTAATCGGTCCGGGGCGGAGGGGGCGATGGGAGACCCAGTACTTC; CDR3 protein: CASGLVIGPGRRGRWETQYF
J gene: TRBJ1-1; V gene: TRBV5-1; D gene: TRBD1; CDR3 length: 15; clone size: NA; CDR3 DNA: TGCGCCAGCAGCTTTTATCAGGGGGTGAACACTGAAGCTTTCTTT; CDR3 protein: CASSFYQGVNTEAFF
J gene: TRBJ2-2; V gene: TRBV7-9; D gene: TRBD1; CDR3 length: 16; clone size: NA; CDR3 DNA: TGTGCCAGCAGCTTTCCGGGACAGGGGGCTGGCGGGGAGCTGTTTTTT; CDR3 protein: CASSFPGQGAGGELFF
J gene: TRBJ2-5; V gene: TRBV7-2; D gene: TRBD2; CDR3 length: 17; clone size: NA; CDR3 DNA: TGTGCCAGCAGCTTAGCGCGACTAGCGGGGGTCGGGGAGACCCAGTACTTC; CDR3 protein: CASSLARLAGVGETQYF